This T cell receptor beta chain derives from a study of OX40 agonist ivuxolimab in advanced cancers. Looking at the study overall: People who had prior anti-PD-1, anti-PD-L1 or anti-CTLA-4 therapy could take part, and 35% to 50% had some.

General study points: Some nonresponders additionally presented with little normalized T-cell clonal expansion. Circulating CD4+ and CD8+ T cells showed clonal expansion by week 6 at 0.1 to 3.0 mg/kg.

Notes on this clone: Its antigen is unidentified.

The V end was cut by 2 bases, the J end by 0 bases, with 5 bases between. CDR3 size: 15 residues. CDR1 SNHLY and CDR2 FYNNEI come from the germline V gene. Clones were read by immunoSEQ multiplex PCR, and TCRdb kept only the in-frame ones, dropping some. The repertoire includes around 80,000 clones, roughly 82% of them detected once, and around 2.9% sits in the top ten. The chain recombines TRBV2 with TRBJ1-6; D ambiguous. Sample: CD4+ or CD8+ T cells sorted from blood, taken in a trial of the OX40 agonist ivuxolimab. This TCR was recovered from an adult with an advanced solid tumor such as melanoma, head and neck, liver or kidney cancer. The chain's CDR3 is CASSETDSYNSPLHF. The CDR3 nucleotides are TGTGCCAGCAGTGAAACGGACTCCTATAATTCACCCCTCCACTTT.